A selection of T cell receptor beta chains follows, all from one sample in a study of blood T cell repertoires in COVID-19. Method: immunoSEQ multiplex PCR; TCRdb's copy keeps in-frame clones and lacks some. The sample holds roughly 55,000 clones, under 85% seen once. Sample: peripheral blood. The receptor source for this set is a man aged 60-69 years with acute or convalescent COVID-19. Both conserved end residues are part of each CDR3. A D gene is named only where the DNA matches it firmly.

TGTGCCAGCAGTGAAAGGGGAAGTAATGGCTACACCTTC	CASSERGSNGYTF	-	TRBV2	TRBJ1-2
TGCGCCAGCAGCCTTGGACAGGGGTCAAACGAGCAGTACTTC	CASSLGQGSNEQYF	TRBD1	TRBV5-1	TRBJ2-7
TGCGCCAGCAGCCGTGACATGACAGCGATCTATGGCTACACCTTC	CASSRDMTAIYGYTF	-	TRBV4-1	TRBJ1-2
TGTGCCACCAGGGGCAGCTCCAACACTGAAGCTTTCTTT	CATRGSSNTEAFF	-	TRBV24-1	TRBJ1-1
TGTGCCAGCAGTTACGGCCCACTAGCGGGGGGCGGGCTGTTTTTT	CASSYGPLAGGGLFF	TRBD2	TRBV28	TRBJ2-2
TGTGCCAGCAGCTTAGCGAACCCTCTAAACGGCTACACCTTC	CASSLANPLNGYTF	-	TRBV7-2	TRBJ1-2
TGTGCCAGTAGCATATACAAGCGGGGGGGGCATCAGCCCCAGCATTTT	CASSIYKRGGHQPQHF	-	TRBV19	TRBJ1-5
TGTGCCAGCAGCTCAACATACTATGGCTACACCTTC	CASSSTYYGYTF	-	TRBV7-9	TRBJ1-2
TGCGCCAGCAGACCACCGGGACAGGGAGGAGAGACCCAGTACTTC	CASRPPGQGGETQYF	TRBD1	TRBV5-1	TRBJ2-5
TGCGCCAGCACTACGTACCAAGAGACCCAGTACTTC	CASTTYQETQYF	-	TRBV10-2	TRBJ2-5
TGCAGCGTCGGTCGATACAATGAGCAGTTCTTC	CSVGRYNEQFF	-	TRBV29-1	TRBJ2-1